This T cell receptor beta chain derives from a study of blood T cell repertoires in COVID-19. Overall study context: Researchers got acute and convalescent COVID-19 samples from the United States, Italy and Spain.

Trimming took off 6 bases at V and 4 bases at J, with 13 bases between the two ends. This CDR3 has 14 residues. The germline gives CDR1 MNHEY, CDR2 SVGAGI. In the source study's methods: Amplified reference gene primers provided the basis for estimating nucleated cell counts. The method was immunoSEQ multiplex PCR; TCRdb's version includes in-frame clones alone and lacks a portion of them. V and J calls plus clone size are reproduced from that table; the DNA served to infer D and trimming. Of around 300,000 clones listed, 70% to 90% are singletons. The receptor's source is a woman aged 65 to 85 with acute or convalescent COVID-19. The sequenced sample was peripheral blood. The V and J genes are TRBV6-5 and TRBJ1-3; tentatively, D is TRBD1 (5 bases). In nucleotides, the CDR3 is TGTGCCAGCAGCAGGAGGGACTTCGGAAACACCATATATTTT. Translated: CASSRRDFGNTIYF.